This TCR beta chain emerged from a study of T cell repertoires in cytomegalovirus infection (dated by TCRdb to between 2017 and 2020). Describing the broader study: The peptide stimulations were aimed at well-studied HLA-B-restricted epitopes as well as recently identified HLA-C-restricted CMV epitopes, whose presentation resists viral immunomodulation. Donor HLA type was relevant to the analysis, as public TCR beta signatures indicated carriage of CMV infection together with the matching HLA type. What the study reported, not specific to this receptor: The ex vivo response was dominated by HLA-C-restricted CMV-specific TCR beta clonotypes, which also provided the single most frequent clonotype in two of eight donors. Carriers of CMV infection plus the relevant HLA type were discriminated by the cumulative frequency of public TCR beta family members in the study cohort and in an independent roughly 400-donor cohort.

Instrument on record: Illumina HiSeq 1500. TCRdb handled the public reads itself, with Q25 trimming in fastp and clone calling in MiXCR, and kept productive beta chains. Duplicate CDR3 protein sequences are folded into a single record with the most common DNA and genes. For this sample there are some 500,000 distinct CDR3 sequences; approximately 40% appear just once. 40% to 60% of the sample is in the top ten clones. Points on this clonotype: The antigen it binds to is not known. No qualities accompany the bases; no much larger clone lies one base away.

This sample's treatment or condition label indicates: in vitro stimulation with specific CMV peptide epitopes to enrich CMV-specific T cells. Source: cultured PBMCs, taken from culture after CMV antigen stimulation. The TCR was taken from a human donor in good health (CMV status not recorded). Some clones in this sample may be carry-over from other donors' samples.

DNA sequence: TGTGCCAGCAGCTTAACCCGGGGACTGAACACTGAAGCTTTCTTT. This yields the protein CASSLTRGLNTEAFF. This chain joins TRBV7-8 to TRBJ1-1, with TRBD1 as a weak D call on 5 bases. The germline V gene sets CDR1 to SGHVS and CDR2 to FQNEAQ. The CDR3, from cysteine to phenylalanine, totals 15 residues. Only CDR3 DNA remains: 45 bases, in frame from the first base. V lost 2 bases and J lost 0 bases; the stretch between them is 10 bases long.